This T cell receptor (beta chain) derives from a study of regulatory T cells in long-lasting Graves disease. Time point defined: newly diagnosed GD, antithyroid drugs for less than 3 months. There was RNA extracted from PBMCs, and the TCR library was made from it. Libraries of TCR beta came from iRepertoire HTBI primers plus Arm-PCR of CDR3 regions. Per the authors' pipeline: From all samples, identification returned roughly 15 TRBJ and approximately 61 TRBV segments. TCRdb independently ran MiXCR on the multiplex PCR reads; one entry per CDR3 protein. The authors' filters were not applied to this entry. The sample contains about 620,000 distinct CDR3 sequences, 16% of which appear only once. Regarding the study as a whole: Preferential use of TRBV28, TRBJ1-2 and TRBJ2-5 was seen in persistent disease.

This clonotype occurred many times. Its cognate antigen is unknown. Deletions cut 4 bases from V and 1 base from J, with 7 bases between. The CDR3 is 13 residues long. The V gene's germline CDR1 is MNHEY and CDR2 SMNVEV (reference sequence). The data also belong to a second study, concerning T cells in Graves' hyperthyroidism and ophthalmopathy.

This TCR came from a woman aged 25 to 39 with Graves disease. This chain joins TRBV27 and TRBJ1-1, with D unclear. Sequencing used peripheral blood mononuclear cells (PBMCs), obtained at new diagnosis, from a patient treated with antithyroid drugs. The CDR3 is CASSSYGNTEAFF. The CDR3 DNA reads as TGTGCCAGCAGTTCATACGGGAACACTGAAGCTTTCTTT.